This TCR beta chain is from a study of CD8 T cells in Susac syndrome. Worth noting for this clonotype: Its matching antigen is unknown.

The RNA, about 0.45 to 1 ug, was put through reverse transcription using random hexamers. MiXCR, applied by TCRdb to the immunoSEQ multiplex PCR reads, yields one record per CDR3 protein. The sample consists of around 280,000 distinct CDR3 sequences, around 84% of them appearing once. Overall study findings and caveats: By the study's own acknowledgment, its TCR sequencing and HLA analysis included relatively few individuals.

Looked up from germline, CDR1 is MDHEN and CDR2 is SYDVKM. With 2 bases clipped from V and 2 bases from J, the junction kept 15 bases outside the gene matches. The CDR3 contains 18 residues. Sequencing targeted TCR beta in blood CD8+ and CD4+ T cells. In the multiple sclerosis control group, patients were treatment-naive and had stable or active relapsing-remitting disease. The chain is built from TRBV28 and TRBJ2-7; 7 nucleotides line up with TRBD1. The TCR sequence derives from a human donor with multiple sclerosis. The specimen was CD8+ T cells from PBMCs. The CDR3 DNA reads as TGTGCCAGCAGTTTACGGGTACAGGGGACACTCCTTCCCTACGAGCAGTACTTC. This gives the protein CASSLRVQGTLLPYEQYF. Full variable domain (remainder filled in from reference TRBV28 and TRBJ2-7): DVKVTQSSRYLVKRTGEKVFLECVQDMDHENMFWYRQDPGLGLRLIYFSYDVKMKEKGDIPEGYSVSREKKERFSLILESASTNQTSMYLCASSLRVQGTLLPYEQYFGPGTRLTVT.